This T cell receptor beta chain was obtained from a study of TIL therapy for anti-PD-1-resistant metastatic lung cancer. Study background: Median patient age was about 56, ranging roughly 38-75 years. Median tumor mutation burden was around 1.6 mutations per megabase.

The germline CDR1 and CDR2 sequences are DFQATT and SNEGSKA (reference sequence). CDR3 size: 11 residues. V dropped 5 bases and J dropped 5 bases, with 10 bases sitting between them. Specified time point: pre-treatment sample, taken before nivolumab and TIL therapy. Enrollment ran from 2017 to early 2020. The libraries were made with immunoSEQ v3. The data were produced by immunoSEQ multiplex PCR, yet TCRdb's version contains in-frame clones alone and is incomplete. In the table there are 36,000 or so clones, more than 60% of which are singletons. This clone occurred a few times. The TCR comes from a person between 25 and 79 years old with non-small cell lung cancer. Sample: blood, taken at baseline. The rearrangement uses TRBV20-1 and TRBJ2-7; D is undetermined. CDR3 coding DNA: TGCAGTGCTTTGCGCGAAAACGAGCAGTACTTC. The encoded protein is CSALRENEQYF.